This passage covers 2 T cell receptor beta chains from one sample sequenced in a study of OX40 agonist ivuxolimab in advanced cancers. TCRdb's copy holds only in-frame clones and misses some; the assay was immunoSEQ multiplex PCR. The table lists about 75,000 clones, roughly 84% of them singletons. This material consisted of CD4+ or CD8+ T cells sorted from blood, taken in a trial of the OX40 agonist ivuxolimab. These TCRs come from an adult with an advanced solid tumor such as melanoma, head and neck, liver or kidney cancer.

The chain combines TRBV6-6 with TRBJ2-5; 7 bases match TRBD1. Germline CDR1 and CDR2: MNHNY and SVGAGI (reference sequence). V lost 6 bases and J lost 1; bases outside the gene matches: 8. This CDR3 region has 15 residues. The CDR3 DNA reads as TGTGCCAGCAGCCAATCGACAGGGCCCCAAGAGACCCAGTACTTC. Translated, it gives CASSQSTGPQETQYF.

The chain uses TRBV6-5 and TRBJ2-7; TRBD2 matches at 10 bases. CDR3 size: 14 residues. Germline V gives CDR1 MNHEY, CDR2 SVGAGI. V lost 6 bases and J lost 5; bases outside the gene matches: 7. The CDR3 here is CASRLAGNVNEQYF. DNA of the CDR3: TGTGCCAGCAGACTAGCGGGAAATGTCAACGAGCAGTACTTC.